The 9 T cell receptor beta chains in this list originate from one sample, sequenced in a study of blood T cell repertoires in COVID-19. Assay used: immunoSEQ multiplex PCR; TCRdb lists only in-frame clones, some missing. The table has roughly 70,000 clones, more than 70% seen once; the top ten hold about 6%. The sample consisted of peripheral blood. All receptors derive from a woman in her seventies with acute or convalescent COVID-19.

This clone is a singleton in its sample. The V and J genes are TRBV4-2 and TRBJ1-1, with D uncertain. V was trimmed by 1 base and J by 4 bases, leaving 7 bases between them. Germline CDR1 and CDR2: LGHNA and YNFKEQ. This CDR3 contains 13 residues. CDR3 DNA sequence: TGTGCCAGCAGCCAAGCTGAGGGCACTGAAGCTTTCTTT. Amino acid sequence: CASSQAEGTEAFF.

The rearrangement joins TRBV27 to TRBJ1-5; D uncertain. The V end lost 8 bases, the J end lost 1 base, and 12 bases lay between the germline ends. This CDR3 comprises 14 residues. Germline values: CDR1 MNHEY, CDR2 SMNVEV (reference sequence). The CDR3 nucleotides are TGTGCCAGCCAGAGGTCGGCAAGCAATCAGCCCCAGCATTTT. It specifies CASQRSASNQPQHF.

In this sample, this clone turned up once. The chain combines TRBV25-1 with TRBJ2-2; maybe TRBD1 (6 bases). The CDR3 contains 15 residues. Germline lookup yields CDR1 MGHDK and CDR2 SYGVNS. The ends were cut back, 4 bases at V and 4 bases at J, with 13 bases in the middle. CDR3 coding DNA: TGTGCCAGCAGTGTAACAGGGACGGGCACCGGGGAGCTGTTTTTT. This encodes CASSVTGTGTGELFF.

The rearrangement joins TRBV7-8 to TRBJ1-5; tentatively, D is TRBD1 (6 bases). CDR1 and CDR2 from the germline V gene are SGHVS and FQNEAQ. This CDR3 is built from 17 residues. Trimming stripped 2 bases from V and 6 bases from J, with 20 bases between. Here the CDR3 reads CASSLWGLKVKGQPQHF. The DNA of the CDR3 is TGTGCCAGCAGCTTATGGGGGCTCAAGGTTAAAGGTCAGCCCCAGCATTTT. The variable domain in full, with the rest retrieved from reference TRBV7-8 and TRBJ1-5, is GAGVSQSPRYKVAKRGQDVALRCDPISGHVSLFWYQQALGQGPEFLTYFQNEAQLDKSGLPSDRFFAERPEGSVSTLKIQRTQQEDSAVYLCASSLWGLKVKGQPQHFGDGTRLSIL.

The chain couples TRBV29-1 to TRBJ1-1; 7 bases are shared with TRBD1. From germline, CDR1 is SQVTM and CDR2 ANQGSEA. Trimming took 7 bases from V and 8 from J; bases not matched to a gene: 4. The CDR3 spans 10 residues. This CDR3 is CSALQGEAFF. CDR3 bases: TGCAGCGCCTTACAGGGGGAAGCTTTCTTT.

V gene TRBV5-6 combines with J gene TRBJ2-7; 7 bases are shared with TRBD1. This CDR3 is 14 amino acids long. The junction had 8 bases not matched to a gene; V was cut back by 3 bases and J by 5 bases. Germline values: CDR1 SGHDT, CDR2 YYEEEE. The CDR3 reads CASSSLTGTDEQYF. Written as DNA, the CDR3 is TGTGCCAGCAGCTCTTTGACAGGGACGGACGAGCAGTACTTC.

This chain joins TRBV4-1 and TRBJ2-5; 10 bases are a match to TRBD2. CDR1 MGHRA and CDR2 YSYEKL come from the germline V gene. This CDR3 contains 16 residues. With 0 bases clipped from V and 7 bases from J, the junction kept 8 bases outside the gene matches. In nucleotides, the CDR3 is TGCGCCAGCAGCCAAGAGGAGCGGGGGGGTGTCAGGACCCAGTACTTC. This sequence encodes CASSQEERGGVRTQYF.

V and J are TRBV27 and TRBJ2-7, with TRBD2 identical over 11 bases. Unmatched junction bases numbered 4, after V lost 4 bases and J lost 2 bases. The CDR3 runs to 15 residues. Germline V gives CDR1 MNHEY, CDR2 SMNVEV (reference sequence). The CDR3 DNA follows: TGTGCCAGCAGTTCCTTAGCGGGGGGGCCCTACGAGCAGTACTTC. Amino acid sequence: CASSSLAGGPYEQYF.

This clone occurred once. The V gene is TRBV6-6, the J gene TRBJ1-1, with D possibly TRBD1 on 5 matching bases. This CDR3 comprises 14 residues. The ends were cut back, 0 bases at V and 4 bases at J, with 9 bases in the middle. Germline CDR1 and CDR2: MNHNY and SVGAGI (reference sequence). The CDR3 region has the DNA TGTGCCAGCAGTTACTCGGGGGGTGGCACTGAAGCTTTCTTT. It specifies CASSYSGGGTEAFF.